The 5 T cell receptor beta chains reported below all come from one sample, sequenced in a study of T-cell reconstitution after alpha-beta-depleted transplantation in children. Unique molecular identifiers were incorporated during preparation of the TCRbeta library. Each CDR3 protein is one row after TCRdb ran MiXCR on the PCR reads. The sample has about 31,000 distinct CDR3 sequences; roughly 6.7% are singletons. Study-level points and caveats: Several hundred graft clones that had expanded were reportedly the source of alpha-beta T cells about two months after transplant.

Antigens for these TCRs are unknown. This specimen was peripheral blood, taken 60 days after TCRalphabeta/CD19-depleted stem cell transplant. These receptors came from a child under two years old who had a stem cell transplant for acute myeloid leukemia, so the T cells may come from the graft donor.

This clonotype was detected ten times or more. The gene calls are TRBV10-3 and TRBJ2-3; D may match TRBD1 or TRBD2 (5 bases each). CDR1 ENHRY and CDR2 SYGVKD come from the germline V gene. The V gene lost 6 bases and the J gene lost 0 bases, with 7 bases spanning the gap. This CDR3 comprises 13 residues. CDR3 DNA: TGTGCCATCAGCGGGGCTAGCACAGATACGCAGTATTTT. It translates to CAISGASTDTQYF.

V usage is TRBV5-1 and J usage is TRBJ2-7; D gene unclear. Germline V gene lookup returns CDR1 SGHRS and CDR2 YFSETQ. This CDR3 contains 12 residues. V dropped 4 bases and J dropped 3 bases, with 8 bases sitting between them. The CDR3 is CASSLTVYEQYF. The DNA of the CDR3 is TGCGCCAGCAGCCTTACCGTCTACGAGCAGTACTTC.

This clonotype appeared many times. V usage is TRBV28 and J usage is TRBJ1-6; D is unresolved. The CDR3 is 12 residues long. Germline V gene sequence: CDR1 MDHEN, CDR2 SYDVKM. Trimming pared 11 bases from V and 4 bases from J, leaving 9 bases between. CDR3: CAAGLYNSPLHF. The DNA of the CDR3 is TGTGCCGCGGGATTATATAATTCACCCCTCCACTTT.

This clonotype has ten or more counts. This chain joins TRBV20-1 and TRBJ2-3; no reliable D call. The CDR3 has 13 amino acids. Germline values: CDR1 DFQATT, CDR2 SNEGSKA (reference sequence). V lost 6 bases and J lost 1, with 11 bases in between. CDR3 sequence (DNA): TGCAGTGCAACTCTAGTTCGCACAGATACGCAGTATTTT. Translated: CSATLVRTDTQYF.

This clonotype has at least ten counts. The gene calls are TRBV9 and TRBJ2-2; the D gene is possibly TRBD1 (5 bases). The germline gives CDR1 SGDLS, CDR2 YYNGEE. Between the trimmed V and J ends, which lost 5 bases and 1 base, there was a span of 12 bases. The CDR3 extends over 15 amino acids. CDR3 nucleotides: TGTGCCAGCAGAGGCAGGGATGTGAACACCGGGGAGCTGTTTTTT. Translated, it gives CASRGRDVNTGELFF. The entire variable domain, with the rest obtained from reference TRBV9 and TRBJ2-2, is as follows: DSGVTQTPKHLITATGQRVTLRCSPRSGDLSVYWYQQSLDQGLQFLIQYYNGEERAKGNILERFSAQQFPDLHSELNLSSLELGDSALYFCASRGRDVNTGELFFGEGSRLTVL.